These 15 T cell receptor beta chains originate from one sample sequenced in a study of blood T cell repertoires in COVID-19. Assay: immunoSEQ multiplex PCR; the TCRdb copy retains only in-frame clones and omits some. The table shows tens of thousands of clones, with over 70% occurring only once. Sequenced sample: peripheral blood. The receptors here all came from a man between 45 and 60 years old with active COVID-19.

The chain couples TRBV6-1 to TRBJ2-1; D not certain. Germline CDR1 reads MNHNS; CDR2 reads SASEGT. Trimming removed 3 bases at V and 1 base at J, with 4 bases between. This CDR3 spans 13 amino acids. CDR3 loop: CASSDESYNEQFF. The DNA of the CDR3 is TGTGCCAGCAGTGACGAGTCCTACAATGAGCAGTTCTTC.

The J gene is TRBJ1-6, the V gene TRBV3-1 (or the pseudogene TRBV3-2), with D possibly TRBD1 on 5 matching bases. V gave up 0 bases and J gave up 12 bases, with 9 bases separating them. Germline V CDR1 and CDR2: LGHDT, YNNKEL (reference sequence). The CDR3 covers 13 residues. This CDR3 reads CASSQDPGLPLHF. The CDR3 DNA reads TGTGCCAGCAGCCAAGATCCAGGGTTACCCCTCCACTTT.

The V gene is TRBV30, the J gene TRBJ1-4, with D maybe TRBD1 (5 bases). Trimming pared 3 bases from V and 6 bases from J, leaving 11 bases between. CDR3 length: 13 residues. CDR1 and CDR2 from the germline V gene are GTSNPN and SVGIG (reference sequence). The CDR3 coding sequence is TGTGCCTGGAGGGGGCAGGGTGATGAAAAACTGTTTTTT. Protein sequence: CAWRGQGDEKLFF.

J is TRBJ1-1 and V is TRBV11-3, with D tentatively TRBD1 (5 bases). This CDR3 has 14 residues. Germline CDR1 reads SGHNT; CDR2 reads YENEEA. V lost 5 bases to trimming and J lost 4 bases, with 14 bases between them. The CDR3: CASSPRGVITEAFF. CDR3 DNA: TGTGCCAGCAGCCCCCGGGGGGTCATCACTGAAGCTTTCTTT. The full variable domain, with the rest looked up from reference TRBV11-3 and TRBJ1-1, is EAGVVQSPRYKIIEKKQPVAFWCNPISGHNTLYWYLQNLGQGPELLIRYENEEAVDDSQLPKDRFSAERLKGVDSTLKIQPAELGDSAVYLCASSPRGVITEAFFGQGTRLTVV.

This chain links TRBV7-9 with TRBJ2-5; D is ambiguous. This CDR3 region has 12 residues. V was cut by 6 bases and J by 5 bases, with 10 bases left in between. CDR1 is SEHNR and CDR2 is FQNEAQ in the germline V gene (reference sequence). CDR3 sequence reads: CASRSNAETQYF. The CDR3 DNA reads as TGTGCCAGCAGAAGTAACGCGGAGACCCAGTACTTC.

The CDR3 reads CASSPAPVGAQGYTF. CDR3 DNA: TGTGCCAGCAGCCCAGCCCCGGTGGGGGCGCAAGGCTACACCTTC. The genes are TRBV3-1 (or the pseudogene TRBV3-2) and TRBJ1-2, with D possibly TRBD1 on 6 matching bases. CDR3 size: 15 residues. Germline V lookup: CDR1 LGHDT, CDR2 YNNKEL (reference sequence). Trimming took 4 bases from V and 8 from J, leaving 20 bases between them.

The chain employs TRBV9 and TRBJ2-3; 8 bases match TRBD1. Per the germline V gene, CDR1 is SGDLS and CDR2 is YYNGEE. Trimming cost V 3 bases and J 4 bases; bases outside gene matches: 1. The CDR3 contains 13 residues. The CDR3 here is CASSAGGADTQYF. The DNA for the CDR3 is TGTGCCAGCAGCGCAGGGGGCGCAGATACGCAGTATTTT.

The rearrangement uses TRBV3-1 (or the pseudogene TRBV3-2) and TRBJ1-2, with D possibly being TRBD1 (5 bases). The germline V gene encodes CDR1 LGHDT and CDR2 YNNKEL (reference sequence). This CDR3 is built from 15 residues. V gave up 4 bases and J gave up 2 bases, with 14 bases separating them. CDR3 residues: CASSPSRGRNYGYTF. Here the CDR3 DNA reads TGTGCCAGCAGCCCTTCGCGGGGACGGAACTATGGCTACACCTTC.

The rearrangement uses TRBV6-2 or TRBV6-3 and TRBJ2-7; the D is unclear. CDR1 MNHEY and CDR2 SVGEGT come from the germline V gene. V was cut by 4 bases and J by 0 bases, with 7 bases left in between. This CDR3 is 13 amino acids long. CDR3 sequence: CASSFGPSYEQYF. CDR3 bases: TGTGCCAGCAGTTTTGGGCCCTCCTACGAGCAGTACTTC.

The chain couples TRBV25-1 to TRBJ1-2; D ambiguous. The CDR3 runs to 14 residues. Trimming cost V 6 bases and J 4 bases, with 15 bases left between them. Germline values: CDR1 MGHDK, CDR2 SYGVNS. CDR3 DNA sequence: TGTGCCAGCAGAGCAGACACGGCAATCTATGGCTACACCTTC. Translating gives CASRADTAIYGYTF.

V gene TRBV4-2 combines with J gene TRBJ1-2; weak D call: TRBD1 (5 bases). V dropped 7 bases and J dropped 3 bases, with 21 bases sitting between them. The germline V gene encodes CDR1 LGHNA and CDR2 YNFKEQ. The CDR3 loop spans 16 amino acids. CDR3 in amino acids: CASIPGMGNRDYGYTF. CDR3 sequence (DNA): TGTGCCAGCATCCCAGGGATGGGAAATCGGGACTATGGCTACACCTTC.

The chain carries TRBV4-2 and TRBJ2-7, with 9 bases aligning to TRBD1. V shed 2 bases, J shed 5 bases, and the junction held 10 bases outside the gene matches. Looked up from germline, CDR1 is LGHNA and CDR2 is YNFKEQ. The CDR3 consists of 16 residues. In DNA form, the CDR3 reads TGTGCCAGCAGCCAAACCGCGGGGACAGGGAACCACGAGCAGTACTTC. Amino acids: CASSQTAGTGNHEQYF.

The chain combines TRBV2 with TRBJ2-7; 8 bases align to TRBD1. Germline CDR1 and CDR2: SNHLY and FYNNEI. V was pared by 6 bases and J by 2 bases, with 6 bases of the junction left unmatched. This CDR3 is 14 amino acids long. DNA for the CDR3: TGTGCCAGCAGAACTGGACAGGGCACCTACGAGCAGTACTTC. This sequence encodes CASRTGQGTYEQYF.

The rearrangement joins TRBV2 to TRBJ2-3; no definite D call. Germline loops: CDR1 SNHLY, CDR2 FYNNEI. The ends were cut back, 8 bases at V and 3 bases at J, with 18 bases in the middle. The CDR3 covers 15 residues. DNA for the CDR3: TGTGCCAGCCCCCTAGACCTCCTCTCTACAGATACGCAGTATTTT. It translates to CASPLDLLSTDTQYF.

A few counts support this clone. The chain links TRBV27 to TRBJ2-2; a weak D match, TRBD2 (5 bases). Trimming left V 2 bases short and J 13 bases short, with 11 bases between. Looked up from germline, CDR1 is MNHEY and CDR2 is SMNVEV (reference sequence). CDR3 length equals 12 residues. CDR3 amino acids: CASSLLGSGLFF. The CDR3 nucleotides read TGTGCCAGCAGTTTACTGGGAAGCGGGCTGTTTTTT.